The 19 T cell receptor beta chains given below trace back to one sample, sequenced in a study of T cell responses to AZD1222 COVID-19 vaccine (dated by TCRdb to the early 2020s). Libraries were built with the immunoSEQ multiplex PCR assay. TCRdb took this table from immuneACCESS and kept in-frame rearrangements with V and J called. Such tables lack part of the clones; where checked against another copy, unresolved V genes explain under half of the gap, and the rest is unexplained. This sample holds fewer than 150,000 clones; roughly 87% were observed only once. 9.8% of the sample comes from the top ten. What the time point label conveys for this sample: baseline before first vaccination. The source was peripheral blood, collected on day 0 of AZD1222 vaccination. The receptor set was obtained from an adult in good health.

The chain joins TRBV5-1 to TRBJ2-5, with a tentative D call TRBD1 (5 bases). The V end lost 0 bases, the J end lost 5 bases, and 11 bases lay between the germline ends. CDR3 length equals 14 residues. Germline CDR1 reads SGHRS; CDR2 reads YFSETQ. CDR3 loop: CASSLVQGSETQYF. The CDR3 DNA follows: TGCGCCAGCAGCTTGGTTCAGGGCAGCGAGACCCAGTACTTC.

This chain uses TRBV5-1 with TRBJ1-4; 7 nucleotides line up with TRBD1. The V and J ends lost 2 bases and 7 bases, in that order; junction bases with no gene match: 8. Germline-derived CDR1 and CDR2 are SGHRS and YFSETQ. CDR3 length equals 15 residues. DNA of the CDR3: TGCGCCAGCAGCTTAACACCCGGGACAGTTGAAAAACTGTTTTTT. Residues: CASSLTPGTVEKLFF.

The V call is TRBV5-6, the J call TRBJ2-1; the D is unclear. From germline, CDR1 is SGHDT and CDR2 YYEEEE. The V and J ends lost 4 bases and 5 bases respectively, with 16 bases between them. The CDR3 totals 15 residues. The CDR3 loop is CASSMPFGLNNEQFF. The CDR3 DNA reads TGTGCCAGCAGCATGCCTTTTGGATTAAACAATGAGCAGTTCTTC.

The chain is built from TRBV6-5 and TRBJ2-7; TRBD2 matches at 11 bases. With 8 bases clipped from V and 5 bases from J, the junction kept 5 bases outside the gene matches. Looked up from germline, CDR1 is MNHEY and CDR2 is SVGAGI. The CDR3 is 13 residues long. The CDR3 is CASEPGLADEQYF. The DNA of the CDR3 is TGTGCCAGCGAGCCGGGACTAGCGGACGAGCAGTACTTC.

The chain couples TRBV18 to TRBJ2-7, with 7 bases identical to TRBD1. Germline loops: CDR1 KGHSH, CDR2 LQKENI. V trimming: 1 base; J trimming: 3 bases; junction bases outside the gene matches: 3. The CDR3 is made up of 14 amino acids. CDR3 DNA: TGTGCCAGCTCACCACAAGGGACAGTCTACGAGCAGTACTTC. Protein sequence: CASSPQGTVYEQYF.

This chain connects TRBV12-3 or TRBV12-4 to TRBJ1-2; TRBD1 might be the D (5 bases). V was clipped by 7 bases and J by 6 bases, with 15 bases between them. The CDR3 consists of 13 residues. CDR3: CASTLTGVNGYTF. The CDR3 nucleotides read TGTGCCAGCACCTTGACGGGGGTTAATGGCTACACCTTC.

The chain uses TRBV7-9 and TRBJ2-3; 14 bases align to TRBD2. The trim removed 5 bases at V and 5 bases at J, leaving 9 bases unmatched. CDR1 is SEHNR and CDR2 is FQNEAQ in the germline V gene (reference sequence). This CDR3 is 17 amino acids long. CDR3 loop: CASSPPLGLAGEDTQYF. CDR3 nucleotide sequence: TGTGCCAGCAGCCCGCCGTTGGGACTAGCGGGAGAAGATACGCAGTATTTT.

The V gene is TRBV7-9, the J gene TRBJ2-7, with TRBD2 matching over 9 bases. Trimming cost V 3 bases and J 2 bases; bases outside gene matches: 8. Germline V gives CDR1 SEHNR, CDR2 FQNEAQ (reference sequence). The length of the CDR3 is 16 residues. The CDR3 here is CASSFKVTSGPYEQYF. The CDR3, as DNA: TGTGCCAGCAGCTTTAAGGTAACTAGCGGGCCCTACGAGCAGTACTTC.

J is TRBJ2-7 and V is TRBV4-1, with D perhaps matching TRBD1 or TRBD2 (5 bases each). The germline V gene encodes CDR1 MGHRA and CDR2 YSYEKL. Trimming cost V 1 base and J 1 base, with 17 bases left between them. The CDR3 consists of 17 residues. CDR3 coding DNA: TGCGCCAGCAGCCAAGTAGTGGGGACGGGTGGTTCCTACGAGCAGTACTTC. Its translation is CASSQVVGTGGSYEQYF.

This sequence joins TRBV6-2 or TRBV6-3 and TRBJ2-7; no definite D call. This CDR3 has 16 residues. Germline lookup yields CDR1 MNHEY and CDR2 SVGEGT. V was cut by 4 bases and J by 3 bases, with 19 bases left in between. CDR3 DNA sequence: TGTGCCAGCAGTTCCCTATTAAAGACCGTGAACTACGAGCAGTACTTC. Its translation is CASSSLLKTVNYEQYF.

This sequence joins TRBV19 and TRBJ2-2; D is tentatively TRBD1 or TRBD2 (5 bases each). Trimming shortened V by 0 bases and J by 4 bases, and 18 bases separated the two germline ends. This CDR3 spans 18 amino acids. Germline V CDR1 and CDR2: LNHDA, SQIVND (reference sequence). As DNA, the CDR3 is TGTGCCAGTAGTATAGATTTGGGGGATAGCTCCGTCACCGGGGAGCTGTTTTTT. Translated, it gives CASSIDLGDSSVTGELFF. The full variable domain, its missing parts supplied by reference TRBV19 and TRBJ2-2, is DGGITQSPKYLFRKEGQNVTLSCEQNLNHDAMYWYRQDPGQGLRLIYYSQIVNDFQKGDIAEGYSVSREKKESFPLTVTSAQKNPTAFYLCASSIDLGDSSVTGELFFGEGSRLTVL.

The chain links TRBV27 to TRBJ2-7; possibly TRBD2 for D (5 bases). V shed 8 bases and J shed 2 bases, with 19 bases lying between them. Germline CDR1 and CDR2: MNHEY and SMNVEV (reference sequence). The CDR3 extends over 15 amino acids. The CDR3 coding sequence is TGTGCCAGCCACCCTTCCGGGGTGGGAGCCTACGAGCAGTACTTC. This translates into CASHPSGVGAYEQYF.

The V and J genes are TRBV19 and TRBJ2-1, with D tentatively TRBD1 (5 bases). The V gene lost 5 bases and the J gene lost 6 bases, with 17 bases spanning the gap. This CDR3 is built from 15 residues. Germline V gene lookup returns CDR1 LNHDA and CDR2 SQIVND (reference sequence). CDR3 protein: CASSGAHSPSNEQFF. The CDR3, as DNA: TGTGCCAGTAGTGGGGCCCATAGCCCGTCCAATGAGCAGTTCTTC.

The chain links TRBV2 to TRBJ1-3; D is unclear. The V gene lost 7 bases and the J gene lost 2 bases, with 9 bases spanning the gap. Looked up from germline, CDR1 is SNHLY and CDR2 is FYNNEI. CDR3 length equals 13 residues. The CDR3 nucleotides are TGTGCCAGCACTACGGGAACTGGAAACACCATATATTTT. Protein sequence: CASTTGTGNTIYF.

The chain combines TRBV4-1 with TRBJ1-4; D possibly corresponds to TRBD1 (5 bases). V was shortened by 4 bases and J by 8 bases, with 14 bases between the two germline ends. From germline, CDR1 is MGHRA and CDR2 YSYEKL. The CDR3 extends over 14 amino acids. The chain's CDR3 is CASSPPSGVEKLFF. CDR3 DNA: TGCGCCAGCAGCCCCCCTTCGGGGGTCGAAAAACTGTTTTTT.

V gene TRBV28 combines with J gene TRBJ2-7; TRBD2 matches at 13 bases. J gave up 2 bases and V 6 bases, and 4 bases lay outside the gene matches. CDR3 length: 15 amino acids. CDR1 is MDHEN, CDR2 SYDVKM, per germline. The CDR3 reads CASSGLAGAPYEQYF. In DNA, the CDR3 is TGTGCCAGCAGCGGACTAGCGGGAGCCCCCTACGAGCAGTACTTC. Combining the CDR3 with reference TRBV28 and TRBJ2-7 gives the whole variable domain DVKVTQSSRYLVKRTGEKVFLECVQDMDHENMFWYRQDPGLGLRLIYFSYDVKMKEKGDIPEGYSVSREKKERFSLILESASTNQTSMYLCASSGLAGAPYEQYFGPGTRLTVT.

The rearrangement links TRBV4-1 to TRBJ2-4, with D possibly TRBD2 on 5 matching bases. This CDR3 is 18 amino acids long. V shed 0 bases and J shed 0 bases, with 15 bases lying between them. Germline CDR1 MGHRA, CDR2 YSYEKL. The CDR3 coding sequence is TGCGCCAGCAGCCAAGAATTCGGACTCAACATAGCCAAAAACATTCAGTACTTC. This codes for CASSQEFGLNIAKNIQYF.

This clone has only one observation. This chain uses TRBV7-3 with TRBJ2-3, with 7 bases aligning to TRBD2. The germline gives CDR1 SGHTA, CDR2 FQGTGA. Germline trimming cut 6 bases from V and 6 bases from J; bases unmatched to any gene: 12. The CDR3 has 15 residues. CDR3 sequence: CASRREAQALDTQYF. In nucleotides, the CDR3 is TGTGCCAGCAGACGGGAGGCGCAAGCACTTGATACGCAGTATTTT.

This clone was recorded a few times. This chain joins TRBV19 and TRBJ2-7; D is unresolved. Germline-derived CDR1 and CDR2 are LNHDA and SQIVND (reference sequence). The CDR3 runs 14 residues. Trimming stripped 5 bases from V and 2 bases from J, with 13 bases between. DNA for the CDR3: TGTGCCAGTAGTGCGCCTGGACGGACCTACGAGCAGTACTTC. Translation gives CASSAPGRTYEQYF. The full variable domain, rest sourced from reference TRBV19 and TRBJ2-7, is DGGITQSPKYLFRKEGQNVTLSCEQNLNHDAMYWYRQDPGQGLRLIYYSQIVNDFQKGDIAEGYSVSREKKESFPLTVTSAQKNPTAFYLCASSAPGRTYEQYFGPGTRLTVT.